This is a list of T cell receptor beta chains from one sample in a study of blood T cells in healthy people across ages. TCRdb re-called the 5' RACE reads with MiXCR, one entry per CDR3 protein. The sample contains about 1 million distinct CDR3 sequences, over 35% of which appear only once. The sample was blood. The receptor source for this set is a woman aged 55-75 years in good health. CDR3s include the opening cysteine and the closing phenylalanine or tryptophan. D genes are given only for firm matches. Expanded clones are given a class, and other clones once, few, many or no size at all.

J gene: TRBJ1-2; V gene: TRBV18; D gene: NA; clone size: NA; CDR3 DNA: TGTGCCAGCTCATCCGACAGGACGGGCTATGGCTACACCTTC; CDR3 protein: CASSSDRTGYGYTF
J gene: TRBJ1-2; V gene: TRBV30; D gene: TRBD1; clone size: NA; CDR3 DNA: TGTGCCTGGAGGCTCACAGGGGCCCAGGGGAATGGCTACACCTTC; CDR3 protein: CAWRLTGAQGNGYTF
J gene: TRBJ2-3; V gene: TRBV7-9; D gene: NA; clone size: NA; CDR3 DNA: TGTGCCAGCAGCTTAACGCATATGGGGCTCTCAGATACGCAGTATTTT; CDR3 protein: CASSLTHMGLSDTQYF
J gene: TRBJ2-7; V gene: TRBV12-3/TRBV12-4; D gene: TRBD2; clone size: NA; CDR3 DNA: TGTGCCAGCACCCCCGGGACTAACTCCTACGAGCAGTACTTC; CDR3 protein: CASTPGTNSYEQYF
J gene: TRBJ2-1; V gene: TRBV28; D gene: TRBD1; clone size: few; CDR3 DNA: TGTGCCAGCCTAACCGCCGGACAGGGGGCATGGGAGCAGTTCTTC; CDR3 protein: CASLTAGQGAWEQFF
J gene: TRBJ1-2; V gene: TRBV6-1; D gene: NA; clone size: NA; CDR3 DNA: TGTGCCAGCAGTGAAGGTAGAGGGAACTATGGCTACACCTTC; CDR3 protein: CASSEGRGNYGYTF
J gene: TRBJ1-2; V gene: TRBV5-1; D gene: NA; clone size: NA; CDR3 DNA: TGCGCCAGCAGCCCCGGGGCCGTAGCTAACTATGGCTACACCTTC; CDR3 protein: CASSPGAVANYGYTF
J gene: TRBJ1-2; V gene: TRBV4-2; D gene: NA; clone size: NA; CDR3 DNA: TGTGCCAGCAGCCAAGAACATGCAGACTATGGCTACACCTTC; CDR3 protein: CASSQEHADYGYTF
J gene: TRBJ2-4; V gene: TRBV20-1; D gene: NA; clone size: NA; CDR3 DNA: TGCAGTGCTAGGGGGATCAACGATCAGTACTTC; CDR3 protein: CSARGINDQYF
J gene: TRBJ1-4; V gene: TRBV5-1; D gene: NA; clone size: NA; CDR3 DNA: TGCGCCAGCAGCTTGATGGGGGATCGCGAAAAACTGTTTTTT; CDR3 protein: CASSLMGDREKLFF
J gene: TRBJ2-1; V gene: TRBV24-1; D gene: NA; clone size: NA; CDR3 DNA: TGTGCCACCAGTGTCAGGAGCAAGATATGGTTCTTC; CDR3 protein: CATSVRSKIWFF
J gene: TRBJ2-1; V gene: TRBV12-3/TRBV12-4; D gene: NA; clone size: NA; CDR3 DNA: TGTGCCAGCAGTTTCAGGGAAGAGCAGTTCTTC; CDR3 protein: CASSFREEQFF
J gene: TRBJ2-1; V gene: TRBV24-1; D gene: TRBD2; clone size: few; CDR3 DNA: TGTGCCACCAGTGGGGGTTTTGGGACTAGCGGGAGTTACAATGAGCAGTTCTTC; CDR3 protein: CATSGGFGTSGSYNEQFF
J gene: TRBJ1-2; V gene: TRBV12-3/TRBV12-4; D gene: TRBD1; clone size: NA; CDR3 DNA: TGTGCCAGCAGTCCCAAGGGGGCAGGGTACTATGGCTACACCTTC; CDR3 protein: CASSPKGAGYYGYTF
J gene: TRBJ2-7; V gene: TRBV5-1; D gene: TRBD2; clone size: few; CDR3 DNA: TGCGCCAGCAGCTTGGGGTTAGCGGGAGATGACAATGAGCAGTACTTC; CDR3 protein: CASSLGLAGDDNEQYF
J gene: TRBJ2-5; V gene: TRBV3-1; D gene: TRBD2; clone size: NA; CDR3 DNA: TGTGCCAGCAGCCTACGGGGGGGGTTATGGGAGCAGTACTTC; CDR3 protein: CASSLRGGLWEQYF
J gene: TRBJ2-3; V gene: TRBV20-1; D gene: NA; clone size: NA; CDR3 DNA: TGCAGTGTGGGTGGAGGACACACAGATACGCAGTATTTT; CDR3 protein: CSVGGGHTDTQYF
J gene: TRBJ2-4; V gene: TRBV4-2; D gene: TRBD2; clone size: NA; CDR3 DNA: TGTGCCAGCAGCCAAGATCGGGGTAGCGGGAGTGAGTGGGAGCAGTACTTC; CDR3 protein: CASSQDRGSGSEWEQYF
J gene: TRBJ1-5; V gene: TRBV6-5; D gene: NA; clone size: NA; CDR3 DNA: TGTGCCAGCAGTAGCGGGATCAGTCGACCCCAGCATTTT; CDR3 protein: CASSSGISRPQHF
J gene: TRBJ2-5; V gene: TRBV12-3/TRBV12-4; D gene: NA; clone size: many; CDR3 DNA: TGTGCCAGCAGTTTAAGCGGAAAAGAGACCCAGTACTTC; CDR3 protein: CASSLSGKETQYF
J gene: TRBJ2-1; V gene: TRBV2; D gene: TRBD2; clone size: NA; CDR3 DNA: TGTGCCAGCAGGAGGGACTACTCCGAGCGCAATGAGCAGTTCTTC; CDR3 protein: CASRRDYSERNEQFF
J gene: TRBJ1-5; V gene: TRBV21-1; D gene: NA; clone size: NA; CDR3 DNA: TGTGCCAGCAGCAAAGCGACGGGCAGGGGGCCTGACTATAGCAATCAGCCCCAGCATTTT; CDR3 protein: CASSKATGRGPDYSNQPQHF
J gene: TRBJ2-1; V gene: TRBV6-5; D gene: TRBD2; clone size: NA; CDR3 DNA: TGTGCCAGCAGTAATAGCGGGAGGGCAAATGAGCAGTTCTTC; CDR3 protein: CASSNSGRANEQFF
J gene: TRBJ2-3; V gene: TRBV14; D gene: NA; clone size: once; CDR3 DNA: TGTGCCAGCAGCTCCGACGGGGACCGCACAGATACGCAGTATTTT; CDR3 protein: CASSSDGDRTDTQYF
J gene: TRBJ2-7; V gene: TRBV21-1; D gene: NA; clone size: NA; CDR3 DNA: TGTGCCAGCAAGACTAGCGACGACGAGCAGTACTTC; CDR3 protein: CASKTSDDEQYF
J gene: TRBJ2-7; V gene: TRBV5-6; D gene: TRBD1; clone size: NA; CDR3 DNA: TGTGCCAGCACCATGACAGGGGTCTACGAGCAGTACTTC; CDR3 protein: CASTMTGVYEQYF
J gene: TRBJ2-1; V gene: TRBV2; D gene: TRBD2; clone size: NA; CDR3 DNA: TGTGCCAGCAACCAAGACCCGGTCCCGGGACTAGCGGGGGACAATGAGCAGTTCTTC; CDR3 protein: CASNQDPVPGLAGDNEQFF
J gene: TRBJ1-4; V gene: TRBV3-1; D gene: NA; clone size: NA; CDR3 DNA: TGTGCCAGCAGCCAAGGGGCAGCTCAAAAACTGTTTTTT; CDR3 protein: CASSQGAAQKLFF
J gene: TRBJ2-1; V gene: TRBV30; D gene: TRBD2; clone size: once; CDR3 DNA: TGTGCCTGGAGTGTAGCGGGAGGGTCCTACAATGAGCAGTTCTTC; CDR3 protein: CAWSVAGGSYNEQFF
J gene: TRBJ2-7; V gene: TRBV19; D gene: TRBD1; clone size: NA; CDR3 DNA: TGTGCCAGTAGTAAGGACAGGTTCCCCTACGAGCAGTACTTC; CDR3 protein: CASSKDRFPYEQYF
J gene: TRBJ1-2; V gene: TRBV3-1; D gene: NA; clone size: few; CDR3 DNA: TGTGCCAGCAGCTTACAGGGTAGTGGCTACACCTTC; CDR3 protein: CASSLQGSGYTF